Listed below are T cell receptor beta chains from one sample, sequenced in a study of blood T cell repertoires in COVID-19. The assay was immunoSEQ multiplex PCR, and TCRdb's table has in-frame clones only and misses some. The sample holds 100,000 to 150,000 clones; about 80% are singletons and the top ten take 3.8%. What was sequenced was peripheral blood. The source of these receptors is a woman in her forties or fifties with acute or convalescent COVID-19. Both conserved end residues are part of each CDR3. Fields, in order: V gene, J gene, D gene, clone size, CDR3 protein, CDR3 DNA. A D gene is named only where the DNA matches it firmly. A clone size is listed for some rows: how often the clone was seen (once, few, many), or a class if it is expanded.

>TRBV6-9|TRBJ1-4|TRBD1|.
CASSYSPGTENQKLFF
TGTGCCAGCAGTTACTCACCCGGGACAGAGAACCAAAAACTGTTTTTT
>TRBV7-2|TRBJ1-2|TRBD1|.
CASSFPGTGSHGYTF
TGTGCCAGCAGCTTCCCAGGGACAGGTTCTCATGGCTACACCTTC
>TRBV3-1/TRBV3-2|TRBJ2-7|.|.
CASSPSAIRLYF
TGTGCCAGCAGCCCCTCGGCTATTCGACTGTACTTC
>TRBV6-5|TRBJ1-6|TRBD1|.
CASRPGGAGNSPLHF
TGTGCCAGCAGACCAGGGGGCGCGGGGAATTCACCCCTCCACTTT
>TRBV13|TRBJ2-7|.|.
CASSGPYEQYF
TGTGCCAGCAGCGGGCCCTACGAGCAGTACTTC
>TRBV5-1|TRBJ1-4|TRBD1|.
CASSLDRGTNEKLFF
TGCGCCAGCAGCTTGGACAGGGGAACTAATGAAAAACTGTTTTTT
>TRBV5-1|TRBJ2-5|.|once
CASSLGQLDQETQYF
TGCGCCAGCAGCTTGGGACAGCTGGACCAAGAGACCCAGTACTTC
>TRBV18|TRBJ2-1|.|.
CASSPRVAGDNEQFF
TGTGCCAGCTCACCACGTGTTGCAGGTGACAATGAGCAGTTCTTC
>TRBV6-4|TRBJ1-2|TRBD1|.
CASSPGQGTYGYTF
TGTGCCAGCAGCCCGGGACAGGGGACCTATGGCTACACCTTC
>TRBV6-5|TRBJ1-5|.|.
CASNPGGASNQPQHF
TGTGCCAGCAACCCCGGAGGGGCAAGCAATCAGCCCCAGCATTTT
>TRBV6-2/TRBV6-3|TRBJ2-7|.|.
CASSLLAEEKQYF
TGTGCCAGCAGTTTACTAGCCGAGGAAAAGCAGTACTTC
>TRBV7-8|TRBJ2-3|TRBD2|once
CASSLASPSGASTDTQYF
TGTGCCAGCAGCTTAGCCTCACCTAGCGGAGCTAGCACAGATACGCAGTATTTT
>TRBV20-1|TRBJ2-3|.|.
CSADFRDTQYF
TGCAGTGCAGACTTTCGGGATACGCAGTATTTT
>TRBV9|TRBJ1-5|.|once
CASSPGGGGGQPQHF
TGTGCCAGCAGCCCTGGTGGGGGGGGTGGACAGCCCCAGCATTTT
>TRBV7-9|TRBJ1-4|TRBD1|.
CASSSRTGQEKLFF
TGTGCCAGCAGCTCGAGGACAGGGCAGGAAAAACTGTTTTTT
>TRBV6-5|TRBJ1-2|.|.
CASTFGGTNYGYTF
TGTGCCAGCACGTTTGGGGGCACTAACTATGGCTACACCTTC
>TRBV21-1|TRBJ1-6|.|once
CASSPRSGEVQGENSPLHF
TGTGCCAGCAGCCCCCGGTCGGGGGAGGTTCAGGGGGAAAATTCACCCCTCCACTTT
>TRBV6-6|TRBJ2-2|.|.
CASSRGGRGGTGELFF
TGTGCCAGCAGCCGAGGAGGCAGGGGTGGAACCGGGGAGCTGTTTTTT
>TRBV5-1|TRBJ2-7|.|.
CASSPDTYEQYF
TGCGCCAGCAGCCCGGACACCTACGAGCAGTACTTC
>TRBV5-1|TRBJ2-1|TRBD2|.
CASSSQTSGSSEQFF
TGCGCCAGCAGCTCCCAGACTAGCGGGAGCTCTGAGCAGTTCTTC
>TRBV27|TRBJ2-7|.|few
CASSFPGGFEQYF
TGTGCCAGCAGTTTCCCAGGAGGGTTCGAGCAGTACTTC
>TRBV11-2|TRBJ2-1|.|once
CASSLTGGTYNEQFF
TGTGCCAGCAGCTTAACTGGCGGGACCTACAATGAGCAGTTCTTC
>TRBV19|TRBJ1-5|TRBD1|once
CASSIQGGYSNQPQHF
TGTGCCAGTAGTATCCAGGGGGGATATAGCAATCAGCCCCAGCATTTT
>TRBV2|TRBJ2-3|TRBD2|.
CAREGLAGVNTQYF
TGTGCCAGGGAGGGACTAGCGGGAGTGAATACGCAGTATTTT
>TRBV19|TRBJ1-1|TRBD1|.
CASQKGANTEAFF
TGTGCCAGTCAAAAGGGGGCTAACACTGAAGCTTTCTTT
>TRBV28|TRBJ1-5|TRBD1|.
CASSPTGGQPQHF
TGTGCCAGCAGCCCGACAGGGGGTCAGCCCCAGCATTTT
>TRBV5-1|TRBJ2-3|TRBD2|.
CASSLAAGVQADTQYF
TGCGCCAGCAGCTTGGCAGCGGGAGTTCAAGCAGATACGCAGTATTTT
>TRBV6-1|TRBJ2-3|.|.
CASSEASGSSTDTQYF
TGTGCCAGCAGTGAAGCCTCGGGATCTAGCACAGATACGCAGTATTTT
>TRBV5-1|TRBJ1-2|.|.
CASSLLPETNYGYTF
TGCGCCAGCAGCTTGTTACCAGAAACTAACTATGGCTACACCTTC
>TRBV28|TRBJ1-4|TRBD1|.
CASRRTGNEKLFF
TGTGCCAGCAGGCGGACAGGGAATGAAAAACTGTTTTTT
>TRBV20-1|TRBJ2-1|.|.
CSANLRDEQFF
TGCAGTGCCAACCTACGGGATGAGCAGTTCTTC
>TRBV5-1|TRBJ1-1|.|few
CASGEGVGYTEAFF
TGCGCCAGCGGGGAGGGTGTGGGGTACACTGAAGCTTTCTTT
>TRBV10-3|TRBJ1-5|.|.
CAISGSSNQPQHF
TGTGCCATCAGTGGGTCCAGTAATCAGCCCCAGCATTTT
>TRBV5-4|TRBJ1-6|TRBD1|.
CASSSADRVNSPLHF
TGTGCCAGCAGCTCCGCGGACAGGGTCAATTCACCCCTCCACTTT
>TRBV30|TRBJ2-3|.|once
CAWSVQTTDTQYF
TGTGCCTGGAGTGTACAGACCACAGATACGCAGTATTTT
>TRBV11-2|TRBJ1-6|.|.
CASSLSLGLNSPLHF
TGTGCCAGCAGCTTAAGTCTAGGATTAAATTCACCCCTCCACTTT
>TRBV18|TRBJ1-1|TRBD1|.
CASSPPVVGAGGYTEAFF
TGTGCCAGCTCACCACCGGTAGTTGGAGCAGGGGGCTACACTGAAGCTTTCTTT
>TRBV5-1|TRBJ2-3|.|.
CASSLVSSSTDTQYF
TGCGCCAGCAGCTTGGTTAGTTCTAGCACAGATACGCAGTATTTT
>TRBV11-3|TRBJ1-2|.|.
CASSPKSARSRNYGYTF
TGTGCCAGCAGCCCAAAATCCGCCAGGTCTCGAAACTATGGCTACACCTTC
>TRBV12-5|TRBJ1-2|.|.
CASGSRNRDIGGYTF
TGTGCTAGTGGTTCCCGAAACCGGGACATCGGCGGCTACACCTTC
>TRBV9|TRBJ1-2|.|.
CASSKNFGGYTF
TGTGCCAGCAGCAAAAATTTCGGGGGCTACACCTTC
>TRBV5-1|TRBJ2-2|TRBD2|.
CASSALAGNTGELFF
TGCGCCAGCAGCGCCCTAGCGGGTAACACCGGGGAGCTGTTTTTT
>TRBV2|TRBJ2-1|.|.
CASEAGRSYNEQFF
TGTGCCAGTGAAGCGGGCCGATCCTACAATGAGCAGTTCTTC
>TRBV7-9|TRBJ2-6|TRBD1|.
CASSIWTGNSGANVLTF
TGTGCCAGCAGCATTTGGACAGGCAACTCTGGGGCCAACGTCCTGACTTTC
>TRBV20-1|TRBJ1-3|.|.
CSAQTGNTIYF
TGCAGTGCGCAGACAGGAAACACCATATATTTT
>TRBV28|TRBJ1-2|TRBD1|.
CASSWGQGSHYGYTF
TGTGCCAGCAGCTGGGGACAGGGATCTCACTATGGCTACACCTTC
>TRBV3-1/TRBV3-2|TRBJ2-7|.|.
CASSTTAYPYEQYF
TGTGCCAGCAGTACGACAGCCTACCCCTACGAGCAGTACTTC
>TRBV5-4|TRBJ1-6|.|.
CASSLEQGNNSPLHF
TGTGCCAGCAGCTTGGAACAGGGAAATAATTCACCCCTCCACTTT
>TRBV5-1|TRBJ2-1|TRBD1|.
CASSFRGQYYNEQFF
TGCGCCAGCAGCTTCCGGGGACAGTACTACAATGAGCAGTTCTTC
>TRBV28|TRBJ1-1|.|.
CASRGSGLPTEAFF
TGTGCCAGCAGGGGATCGGGACTCCCGACTGAAGCTTTCTTT
>TRBV30|TRBJ1-5|TRBD1|.
CAWSGGQGLGNQPQHF
TGTGCCTGGAGTGGGGGACAGGGCCTTGGGAATCAGCCCCAGCATTTT
>TRBV7-8|TRBJ1-3|TRBD1|.
CASTGGYDSGNTIYF
TGTGCCAGCACAGGGGGGTACGACTCTGGAAACACCATATATTTT
>TRBV7-9|TRBJ1-4|TRBD1|few
CASSPPTGSATNEKLFF
TGTGCCAGCAGCCCCCCGACAGGGAGTGCAACTAATGAAAAACTGTTTTTT
>TRBV2|TRBJ1-2|.|.
CASSYGLDGGYTF
TGTGCCAGCAGTTACGGACTTGACGGTGGCTACACCTTC
>TRBV18|TRBJ1-1|TRBD1|.
CASSPRTGGYTEAFF
TGTGCCAGCTCACCACGGACAGGGGGATACACTGAAGCTTTCTTT
>TRBV6-1|TRBJ2-5|.|.
CASSERGVGETQYF
TGTGCCAGCAGTGAACGGGGAGTGGGAGAGACCCAGTACTTC
>TRBV11-2|TRBJ2-1|TRBD2|.
CASRRGLAGGPALDEQFF
TGTGCCAGCAGACGTGGACTAGCGGGAGGGCCAGCATTAGATGAGCAGTTCTTC
>TRBV13|TRBJ1-1|.|.
CASSLGQGNTEAFF
TGTGCCAGCAGCTTAGGACAGGGGAACACTGAAGCTTTCTTT
>TRBV7-9|TRBJ1-6|.|.
CASSSAGDSPLHF
TGTGCCAGCAGCTCGGCAGGGGATTCACCCCTCCACTTT